This TCR beta chain stems from a study of blood T cell repertoires in COVID-19. Authors' methods: Scientists estimated how many nucleated cells there were by amplifying reference gene primers. Produced via immunoSEQ multiplex PCR; TCRdb's table is partial and in-frame only. V and J calls and clone size are those listed in that table; D and trimming were worked out from the DNA. There are some 90,000 clones in the sample; around 67% occur only once, and approximately 23% lies in the top ten. This clone was seen many times. The receptor was isolated from a woman aged 60 to 75 in a cohort sampled during active or convalescent COVID-19. Sequencing input: peripheral blood.

CDR3 in amino acids: CASSYGTWDKSNQPQHF. The CDR3 region has the DNA TGTGCCAGCAGCTACGGGACCTGGGACAAGAGCAATCAGCCCCAGCATTTT. The chain couples TRBV5-8 to TRBJ1-5; tentative D call: TRBD1 (6 bases). The CDR3 totals 17 residues. Looked up from germline, CDR1 is SGHTS and CDR2 is YDEGEE. The V and J ends lost 3 bases and 1 base respectively, with 17 bases between them.